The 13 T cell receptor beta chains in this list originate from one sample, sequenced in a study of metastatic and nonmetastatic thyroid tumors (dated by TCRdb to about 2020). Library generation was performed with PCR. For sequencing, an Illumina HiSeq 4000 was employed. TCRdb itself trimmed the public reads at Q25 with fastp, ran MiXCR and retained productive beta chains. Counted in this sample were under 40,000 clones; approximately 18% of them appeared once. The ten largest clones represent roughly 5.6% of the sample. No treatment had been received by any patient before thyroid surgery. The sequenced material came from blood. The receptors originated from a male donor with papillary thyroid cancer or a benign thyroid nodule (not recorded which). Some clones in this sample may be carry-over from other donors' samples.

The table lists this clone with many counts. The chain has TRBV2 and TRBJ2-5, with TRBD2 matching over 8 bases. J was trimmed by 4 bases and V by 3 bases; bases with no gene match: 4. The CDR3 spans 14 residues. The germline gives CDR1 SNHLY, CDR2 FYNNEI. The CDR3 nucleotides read TGTGCCAGCAGTGACGGGGGGGGAGTAGAGACCCAGTACTTC. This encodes CASSDGGGVETQYF.

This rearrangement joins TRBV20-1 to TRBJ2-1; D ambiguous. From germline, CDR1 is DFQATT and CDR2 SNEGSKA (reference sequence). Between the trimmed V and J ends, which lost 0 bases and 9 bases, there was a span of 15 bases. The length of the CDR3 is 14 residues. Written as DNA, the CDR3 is TGCAGTGCTAGAGATCTAGTTCAACAGACTGAGCAGTTCTTC. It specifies CSARDLVQQTEQFF.

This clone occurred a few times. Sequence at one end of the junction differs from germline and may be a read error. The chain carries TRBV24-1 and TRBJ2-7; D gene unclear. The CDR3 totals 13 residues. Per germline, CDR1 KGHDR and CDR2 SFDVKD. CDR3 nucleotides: TGTGCCGCCAGCAGTGGGCCCACCTACGAGCAGTACTTC. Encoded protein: CAASSGPTYEQYF.

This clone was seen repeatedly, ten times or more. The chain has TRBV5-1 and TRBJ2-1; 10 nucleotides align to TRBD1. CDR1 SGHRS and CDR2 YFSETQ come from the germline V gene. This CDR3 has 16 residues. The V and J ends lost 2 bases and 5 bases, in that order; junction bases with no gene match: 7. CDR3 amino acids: CASSFEGTGANNEQFF. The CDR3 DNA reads TGCGCCAGCAGCTTCGAGGGGACAGGGGCAAACAATGAGCAGTTCTTC.

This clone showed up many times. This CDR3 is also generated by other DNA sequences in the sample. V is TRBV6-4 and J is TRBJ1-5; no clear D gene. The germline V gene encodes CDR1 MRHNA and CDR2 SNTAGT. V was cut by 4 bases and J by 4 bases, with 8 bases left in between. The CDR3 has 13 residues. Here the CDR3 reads CASSAQQNQPQHF. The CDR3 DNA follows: TGTGCCAGCAGTGCCCAACAGAATCAGCCCCAGCATTTT.

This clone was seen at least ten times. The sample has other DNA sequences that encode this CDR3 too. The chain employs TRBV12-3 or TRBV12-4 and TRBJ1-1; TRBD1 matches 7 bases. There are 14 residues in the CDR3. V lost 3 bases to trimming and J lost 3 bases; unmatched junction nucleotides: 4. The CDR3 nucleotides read TGTGCCAGCAGTTTTAGGCAGGGGGACACTGAAGCTTTCTTT. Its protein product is CASSFRQGDTEAFF.

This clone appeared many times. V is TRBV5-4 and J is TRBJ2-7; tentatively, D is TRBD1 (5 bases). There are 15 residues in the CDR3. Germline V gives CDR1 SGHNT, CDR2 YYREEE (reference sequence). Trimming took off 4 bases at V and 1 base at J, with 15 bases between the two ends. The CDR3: CASSEQALASYEQYF. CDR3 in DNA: TGTGCCAGCAGCGAACAGGCGCTGGCGTCCTACGAGCAGTACTTC.

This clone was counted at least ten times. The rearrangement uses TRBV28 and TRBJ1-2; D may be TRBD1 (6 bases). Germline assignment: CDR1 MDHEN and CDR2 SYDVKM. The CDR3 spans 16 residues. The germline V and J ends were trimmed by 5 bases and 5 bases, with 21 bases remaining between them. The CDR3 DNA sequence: TGTGCCAGCAGTCCAACCCCTCCGGGACACCTTTATGGCTACACCTTC. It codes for CASSPTPPGHLYGYTF.

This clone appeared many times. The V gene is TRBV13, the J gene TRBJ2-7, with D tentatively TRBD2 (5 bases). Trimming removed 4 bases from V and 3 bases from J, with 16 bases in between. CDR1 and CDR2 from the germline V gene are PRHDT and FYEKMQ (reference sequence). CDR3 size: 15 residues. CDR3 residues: CASSSQDSFFYEQYF. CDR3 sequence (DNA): TGTGCCAGCAGCTCCCAGGACTCCTTCTTCTACGAGCAGTACTTC.

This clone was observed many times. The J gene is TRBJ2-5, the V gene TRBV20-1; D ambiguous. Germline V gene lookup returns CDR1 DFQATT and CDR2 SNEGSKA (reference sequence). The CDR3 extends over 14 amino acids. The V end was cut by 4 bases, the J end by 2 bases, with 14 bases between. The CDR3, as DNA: TGCAGTGCTAAACTCCGGACCTTTCAAGAGACCCAGTACTTC. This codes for CSAKLRTFQETQYF.

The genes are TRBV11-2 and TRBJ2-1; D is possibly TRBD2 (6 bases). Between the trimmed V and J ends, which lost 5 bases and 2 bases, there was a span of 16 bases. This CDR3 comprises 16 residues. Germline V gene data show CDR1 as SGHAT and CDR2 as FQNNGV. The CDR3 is CASSPLAVTTYNEQFF. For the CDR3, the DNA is TGTGCCAGCAGCCCCTTAGCGGTTACTACCTACAATGAGCAGTTCTTC.

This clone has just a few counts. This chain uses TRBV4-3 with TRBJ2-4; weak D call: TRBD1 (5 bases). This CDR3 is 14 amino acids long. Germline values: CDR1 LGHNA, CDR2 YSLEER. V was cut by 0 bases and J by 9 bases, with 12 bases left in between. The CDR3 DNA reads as TGCGCCAGCAGCCAAGATGACAGATTATCCATTCAGTACTTC. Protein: CASSQDDRLSIQYF.

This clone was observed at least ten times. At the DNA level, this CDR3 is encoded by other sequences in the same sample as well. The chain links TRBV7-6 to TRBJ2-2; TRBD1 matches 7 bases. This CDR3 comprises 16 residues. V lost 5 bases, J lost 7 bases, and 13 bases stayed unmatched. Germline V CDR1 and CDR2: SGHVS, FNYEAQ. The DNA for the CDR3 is TGTGCCAGCAGCCGAAGTTCAGGGGGAGTAAGCGGGGAGCTGTTTTTT. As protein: CASSRSSGGVSGELFF.